A selection of T cell receptor beta chains follows, all from one sample in a study of T cells in Graves' hyperthyroidism and ophthalmopathy. TCRdb reprocessed the multiplex PCR reads via MiXCR and lists one record per CDR3 protein. The sample shows hundreds of thousands of distinct CDR3 sequences, about 15% of them seen only once. Material: blood. These receptors were obtained from a woman in her 30s with Graves' hyperthyroidism. Both conserved end residues are part of each CDR3. D genes are given only for firm matches.

cdr3_aa | j_call | v_call | d_call
CASEGEPRAYGYTF | TRBJ1-2 | TRBV28 | .
CATGRAGEEKLFF | TRBJ1-4 | TRBV24-1 | .
CAWRTSAGLPQYF | TRBJ2-5 | TRBV30 | TRBD2
CASSQRSAEAFF | TRBJ1-1 | TRBV3-1 | .
CSPLAEEYNEQFF | TRBJ2-1 | TRBV20-1 | TRBD2
CASSRTGIDGYTF | TRBJ1-2 | TRBV27 | TRBD1
CASRSGGNTEAFF | TRBJ1-1 | TRBV3-1 | TRBD1
CASRAGGPDTQYF | TRBJ2-3 | TRBV2 | TRBD2
CASSVPGTSYQETQYF | TRBJ2-5 | TRBV28 | TRBD2
CASTLRGEQYF | TRBJ2-7 | TRBV28 | .
CASLGSGSSYNEQFF | TRBJ2-1 | TRBV27 | TRBD2
CASEKPRLTGPEAFF | TRBJ1-1 | TRBV3-1 | .
CSAEKGGALYEQYF | TRBJ2-7 | TRBV20-1 | .
CASSELGGKAYEQYF | TRBJ2-7 | TRBV2 | .
CSARAFGRATDTQYF | TRBJ2-3 | TRBV20-1 | TRBD2
CASSPGGQNKETQYF | TRBJ2-5 | TRBV9 | .
CASSESETQYF | TRBJ2-5 | TRBV25-1 | .
CASSQVQSNEQFF | TRBJ2-1 | TRBV3-1 | .
CASSIAGGEHEQYF | TRBJ2-7 | TRBV11-1 | .
CAIHPGAKMTGYTF | TRBJ1-2 | TRBV10-3 | .
CASSLFRQEGSEAFF | TRBJ1-1 | TRBV5-1 | .
CASSEDPPTTSGNNNEQFF | TRBJ2-1 | TRBV2 | TRBD2
CASSDRNGGTGDRETQYF | TRBJ2-5 | TRBV6-1 | TRBD1
CASSIMVSGQDLFF | TRBJ2-2 | TRBV19 | TRBD1
CASSEGTSGRGDYEQYF | TRBJ2-7 | TRBV11-2 | TRBD2
CASSFEGTVSSEQYF | TRBJ2-7 | TRBV28 | TRBD1
CASSLEVGLQETQYF | TRBJ2-5 | TRBV7-2 | .
CASSLRSGRVTDTQYF | TRBJ2-3 | TRBV7-9 | TRBD2
CAWSLGQGSNQPQHF | TRBJ1-5 | TRBV30 | TRBD1
CASSDLAGTGKSTLHF | TRBJ1-6 | TRBV28 | TRBD1
CASSYGTRSDTEAFF | TRBJ1-1 | TRBV6-1 | .
CASSVRLTENTEAFF | TRBJ1-1 | TRBV9 | .
CASIKLAGGTDTQYF | TRBJ2-3 | TRBV7-9 | TRBD2
CAWSSRSFKQYF | TRBJ2-3 | TRBV30 | .
CASSLRGFYSYNEQFF | TRBJ2-1 | TRBV27 | .
CASSLGAGVTEKLFF | TRBJ1-4 | TRBV7-2 | .
CASSLAHDPAYEQYF | TRBJ2-7 | TRBV12-3/TRBV12-4 | .